This T cell receptor beta chain was captured in a study of cytomegalovirus exposure and HLA in healthy donors. Healthy individuals who donated bone marrow served as the donors. In germline, CDR1 is SGHTA, CDR2 FQGNSA. V dropped 1 base and J dropped 4 bases, with 14 bases sitting between them. CDR3 size: 16 residues. Overall study results and limits: A few CMV-associated chains were confirmed in vitro to be specific for CMV antigens. Some segments of the V type, notably TRBV6-2 and TRBV6-3, were excluded as indistinguishable.

As for this clone: The antigen is unknown.

The PCR had 60 Vbeta and 13 Jbeta primers. Assay: immunoSEQ multiplex PCR; the TCRdb copy retains only in-frame clones and omits some. The sample shows 30,000 to 45,000 clones, about four fifths of them seen only once. Sequencing was performed on PBMCs. This TCR came from a woman between 35 and 50 years old in good health and CMV-seronegative. The rearrangement links TRBV7-2 to TRBJ1-5, with D hard to call. This CDR3 is CASSLEVVRGNQPQHF. CDR3 DNA: TGTGCCAGCAGCTTAGAAGTTGTCAGAGGTAATCAGCCCCAGCATTTT.